These 5 T cell receptor beta chains share one sample of origin, sequenced in a study of CD8 T cells in Susac syndrome. Random hexamers were used to reverse transcribe an amount of roughly 0.5 to 1 ug RNA. MiXCR was run by TCRdb on the immunoSEQ multiplex PCR reads, yielding one entry per CDR3 protein. The repertoire holds about 82,000 distinct CDR3 sequences, with approximately 96% as singletons. Sequences were obtained from CD8+ T cells from PBMCs. The receptors were sampled from a human donor with Susac syndrome.

This CDR3 reads CSAVQGNGNQPQHF. CDR3 DNA: TGCAGTGCCGTTCAGGGAAACGGCAATCAGCCCCAGCATTTT. The chain has TRBV20-1 and TRBJ1-5; D perhaps matches TRBD1 (5 bases). Germline V CDR1 and CDR2: DFQATT, SNEGSKA (reference sequence). Deletions cut 6 bases from V and 2 bases from J, with 14 bases between. The CDR3 length is 14 residues.

DNA for the CDR3: TGCGCCAGCAGCTTAGAGGGACCGCTCTCTGGAAACACCATATATTTT. Translated, it gives CASSLEGPLSGNTIYF. This rearrangement joins TRBV5-1 to TRBJ1-3; possible D gene TRBD1, 5 bases. CDR1 SGHRS and CDR2 YFSETQ come from the germline V gene. The V end was cut by 2 bases, the J end by 0 bases, with 12 bases between. The length of the CDR3 is 16 residues.

CDR3 in amino acids: CSAGDRNPSYEQYF. The CDR3 DNA reads TGCAGCGCCGGGGACAGGAATCCTTCCTACGAGCAGTACTTC. The chain recombines TRBV29-1 with TRBJ2-7, with TRBD1 matching over 8 bases. Per the germline V gene, CDR1 is SQVTM and CDR2 is ANQGSEA. This CDR3 spans 14 amino acids. The trim removed 7 bases at V and 1 base at J, leaving 9 bases unmatched.

This chain uses TRBV13 with TRBJ2-3, with D maybe TRBD1 (5 bases). CDR3 length: 16 amino acids. CDR1 and CDR2 (germline): PRHDT, FYEKMQ (reference sequence). V lost 1 base and J lost 2, with 13 bases in between. The chain's CDR3 is CASSLEVRVVTDTQYF. The CDR3, as DNA: TGTGCCAGCAGCTTAGAAGTCAGGGTGGTCACAGATACGCAGTATTTT.

The V gene is TRBV29-1, the J gene TRBJ1-2, with unresolved D. This CDR3 comprises 13 residues. The V end was cut by 1 base, the J end by 1 base, with 7 bases between. Germline-derived CDR1 and CDR2 are SQVTM and ANQGSEA. The CDR3 DNA reads as TGCAGCGTTGAAGGGAGGGTTAACTATGGCTACACCTTC. Translating it yields CSVEGRVNYGYTF.